This is a list of T cell receptor beta chains from one sample in a study of blood T cell repertoires in COVID-19. Sequencing used immunoSEQ multiplex PCR; TCRdb keeps in-frame clones, though not all of them. The sample shows 130,000 or so clones, about 90% of them seen only once. Sequencing was done on a sample of peripheral blood. These receptors came from a woman in her sixties or seventies with acute or convalescent COVID-19. The CDR3 runs from the conserved cysteine through the conserved F or W. A D gene is named only where the DNA matches it firmly. Not all rows give a size; the values are once, few, many and, for expanded clones, a class.

j_gene: TRBJ1-5; d_gene: TRBD1; abundance: once; v_gene: TRBV7-9; CDR3aa: CASRSTGESQPQHF; CDR3nt: TGTGCCAGCAGGTCTACAGGGGAGTCTCAGCCCCAGCATTTT
j_gene: TRBJ2-2; d_gene: NA; abundance: NA; v_gene: TRBV5-4; CDR3aa: CASSSPMAGSNTGELFF; CDR3nt: TGTGCCAGCAGCTCTCCGATGGCGGGGAGCAACACCGGGGAGCTGTTTTTT
j_gene: TRBJ2-2; d_gene: TRBD1; abundance: NA; v_gene: TRBV19; CDR3aa: CASSGRTGNTGELFF; CDR3nt: TGTGCCAGTAGTGGCAGGACAGGGAACACCGGGGAGCTGTTTTTT
j_gene: TRBJ1-2; d_gene: NA; abundance: few; v_gene: TRBV19; CDR3aa: CASSHVGGWAYGYTF; CDR3nt: TGTGCCAGTAGCCACGTGGGGGGGTGGGCCTATGGCTACACCTTC
j_gene: TRBJ1-5; d_gene: NA; abundance: NA; v_gene: TRBV3-1/TRBV3-2; CDR3aa: CASSRSNHPQHF; CDR3nt: TGTGCCAGCAGTCGGAGCAATCATCCCCAGCATTTT
j_gene: TRBJ1-4; d_gene: TRBD1; abundance: NA; v_gene: TRBV4-2; CDR3aa: CASTKTGLRTNEKLFF; CDR3nt: TGTGCCAGCACCAAGACAGGGCTAAGGACTAATGAAAAACTGTTTTTT
j_gene: TRBJ2-5; d_gene: TRBD1; abundance: NA; v_gene: TRBV14; CDR3aa: CASSQGNSGQGETQYF; CDR3nt: TGTGCCAGCAGCCAAGGGAATTCTGGACAGGGAGAGACCCAGTACTTC
j_gene: TRBJ2-7; d_gene: TRBD1; abundance: once; v_gene: TRBV29-1; CDR3aa: CSVETGGEYEQYF; CDR3nt: TGCAGCGTTGAAACAGGGGGCGAGTACGAGCAGTACTTC
j_gene: TRBJ1-1; d_gene: NA; abundance: NA; v_gene: TRBV7-8; CDR3aa: CASSPMGGMENTEAFF; CDR3nt: TGTGCCAGCAGCCCCATGGGGGGTATGGAGAACACTGAAGCTTTCTTT
j_gene: TRBJ2-1; d_gene: NA; abundance: NA; v_gene: TRBV6-2/TRBV6-3; CDR3aa: CASSYLLTGGEQFF; CDR3nt: TGTGCCAGCAGTTACCTTCTAACCGGAGGTGAGCAGTTCTTC
j_gene: TRBJ2-7; d_gene: TRBD2; abundance: once; v_gene: TRBV19; CDR3aa: CASSMGHAGGLTYEQYF; CDR3nt: TGTGCCAGTAGTATGGGGCACGCGGGGGGCCTAACCTACGAGCAGTACTTC
j_gene: TRBJ1-1; d_gene: TRBD1; abundance: NA; v_gene: TRBV7-9; CDR3aa: CASRTGTGGAEAFF; CDR3nt: TGTGCCAGCAGAACCGGGACAGGGGGGGCTGAAGCTTTCTTT
j_gene: TRBJ2-5; d_gene: NA; abundance: NA; v_gene: TRBV19; CDR3aa: CASSSGPRVRETQYF; CDR3nt: TGTGCCAGTAGTTCAGGGCCAAGAGTTAGAGAGACCCAGTACTTC
j_gene: TRBJ1-3; d_gene: NA; abundance: NA; v_gene: TRBV4-3; CDR3aa: CASSQDPRGSGNTIYF; CDR3nt: TGCGCCAGCAGCCAAGATCCTCGGGGGAGTGGAAACACCATATATTTT
j_gene: TRBJ2-3; d_gene: NA; abundance: NA; v_gene: TRBV3-1/TRBV3-2; CDR3aa: CASSRIGRGQRDTQYF; CDR3nt: TGTGCCAGCAGCCGAATTGGGCGGGGGCAGAGAGATACGCAGTATTTT
j_gene: TRBJ1-1; d_gene: NA; abundance: NA; v_gene: TRBV7-3; CDR3aa: CASSTQGNTEAFF; CDR3nt: TGTGCCAGCAGTACACAGGGGAACACTGAAGCTTTCTTT
j_gene: TRBJ2-3; d_gene: TRBD2; abundance: few; v_gene: TRBV24-1; CDR3aa: CATSRLAGGTDTQYF; CDR3nt: TGTGCCACCAGCAGACTAGCGGGGGGTACAGATACGCAGTATTTT
j_gene: TRBJ2-7; d_gene: TRBD1; abundance: NA; v_gene: TRBV7-2; CDR3aa: CASSLQGQFLYEQYF; CDR3nt: TGTGCCAGCAGCTTACAGGGACAGTTCCTCTACGAGCAGTACTTC
j_gene: TRBJ1-1; d_gene: NA; abundance: few; v_gene: TRBV2; CDR3aa: CASSGQGTEAFF; CDR3nt: TGTGCCAGCAGTGGCCAGGGGACTGAAGCTTTCTTT
j_gene: TRBJ1-5; d_gene: TRBD1; abundance: NA; v_gene: TRBV19; CDR3aa: CATTQTDRVSQPQHF; CDR3nt: TGTGCCACTACTCAAACGGACAGGGTGAGTCAGCCCCAGCATTTT
j_gene: TRBJ2-5; d_gene: NA; abundance: NA; v_gene: TRBV28; CDR3aa: CASSLPQGAETQYF; CDR3nt: TGTGCCAGCAGCCTCCCCCAGGGTGCAGAGACCCAGTACTTC
j_gene: TRBJ1-1; d_gene: TRBD1; abundance: NA; v_gene: TRBV7-2; CDR3aa: CASSLGRTGGGTEAFF; CDR3nt: TGTGCCAGCAGCTTAGGGAGGACAGGAGGAGGGACTGAAGCTTTCTTT